The rows below give T cell receptor beta chains drawn from one sample of a study of beta chain features in type 1 diabetes. Measured with immunoSEQ multiplex PCR; TCRdb has only the in-frame clones, and not every one. Here the sample spans fewer than 350,000 clones, about 15% being singletons. Source material: naive CD4+ T cells from blood. These receptors were obtained from a man in his late teens or twenties with type 1 diabetes. Both conserved end residues are part of each CDR3. A D gene is named only where the DNA matches it firmly. Not every row has a clone size; where given, it reads once, few, many or a size class.

v_call: TRBV6-5; d_call: .; j_call: TRBJ2-3; clone_size: .; cdr3_nt: TGTGCCAGCAGCCCGATTGAGCCGTGGTCCGATACGCAGTATTTT; cdr3_aa: CASSPIEPWSDTQYF
v_call: TRBV7-2; d_call: .; j_call: TRBJ2-7; clone_size: few; cdr3_nt: TGTGCCAGCGGGAATGGGGGGAGCTACTACGAGCAGTACTTC; cdr3_aa: CASGNGGSYYEQYF
v_call: TRBV28; d_call: .; j_call: TRBJ2-7; clone_size: few; cdr3_nt: TGTGCCAGCAGTCCATCTGACCAGGGTAAAACCTACGAGCAGTACTTC; cdr3_aa: CASSPSDQGKTYEQYF
v_call: TRBV5-1; d_call: TRBD2; j_call: TRBJ2-1; clone_size: .; cdr3_nt: TGCGCCAGCAGCTTGGGGCGGGAGTTGTACAATGAGCAGTTCTTC; cdr3_aa: CASSLGRELYNEQFF
v_call: TRBV5-4; d_call: .; j_call: TRBJ2-7; clone_size: few; cdr3_nt: TGTGCCAGCCGGTCGATGAGGAGAAGCTCCTACGAGCAGTACTTC; cdr3_aa: CASRSMRRSSYEQYF
v_call: TRBV30; d_call: TRBD1; j_call: TRBJ2-6; clone_size: .; cdr3_nt: TGTGCCTGGAGTGGCCCACAGGGGACGGGGGCCAACGTCCTGACTTTC; cdr3_aa: CAWSGPQGTGANVLTF
v_call: TRBV29-1; d_call: .; j_call: TRBJ1-3; clone_size: .; cdr3_nt: TGCAGCGCAACACGGAGACTAGCTGGAAACACCATATATTTT; cdr3_aa: CSATRRLAGNTIYF
v_call: TRBV14; d_call: .; j_call: TRBJ2-3; clone_size: few; cdr3_nt: TGTGCCAGCAACCTAACTACGGATACGCAGTATTTT; cdr3_aa: CASNLTTDTQYF
v_call: TRBV12-5; d_call: .; j_call: TRBJ2-2; clone_size: few; cdr3_nt: TGTGCTAGTGGTTTGTCATTCACAGTTGGAAACACCGGGGAGCTGTTTTTT; cdr3_aa: CASGLSFTVGNTGELFF
v_call: TRBV29-1; d_call: TRBD2; j_call: TRBJ2-3; clone_size: few; cdr3_nt: TGCAGCGTTCATAGCGGGGGTAGCACAGATACGCAGTATTTT; cdr3_aa: CSVHSGGSTDTQYF
v_call: TRBV5-6; d_call: .; j_call: TRBJ2-1; clone_size: .; cdr3_nt: TGTGCCAGCAGCTTGCCCCATCAGGGTGAGCAGTTCTTC; cdr3_aa: CASSLPHQGEQFF
v_call: TRBV7-9; d_call: .; j_call: TRBJ2-7; clone_size: .; cdr3_nt: TGTGCCAGCGGGGCAAGGTACGAGCAGTACTTC; cdr3_aa: CASGARYEQYF
v_call: TRBV29-1; d_call: TRBD1; j_call: TRBJ2-7; clone_size: .; cdr3_nt: TGCAGCGTTGAAGAGACAGGGGGCCTGGACGAGCAGTACTTC; cdr3_aa: CSVEETGGLDEQYF
v_call: TRBV2; d_call: .; j_call: TRBJ2-1; clone_size: .; cdr3_nt: TGTGCCAGCAGTGACTCCAGTCCCTACAATGAGCAGTTCTTC; cdr3_aa: CASSDSSPYNEQFF
v_call: TRBV5-1; d_call: TRBD1; j_call: TRBJ2-7; clone_size: .; cdr3_nt: TGCGCCAGCAGCTTGGAGGGGGCCGAGCAGTACTTC; cdr3_aa: CASSLEGAEQYF
v_call: TRBV30; d_call: .; j_call: TRBJ1-6; clone_size: .; cdr3_nt: TGTGCCTGGGGTCTAGGAAGCCTCTATAATTCACCCCTCCACTTT; cdr3_aa: CAWGLGSLYNSPLHF
v_call: TRBV4-1; d_call: TRBD1; j_call: TRBJ1-1; clone_size: .; cdr3_nt: TGCGCCAGCAGCCAGCTAACAGGGGGCAAAGCTTTCTTT; cdr3_aa: CASSQLTGGKAFF
v_call: TRBV11-2; d_call: TRBD2; j_call: TRBJ2-3; clone_size: few; cdr3_nt: TGTGCCAGCAGCTTAGGGGCTAGCGGGGGGACAGATACGCAGTATTTT; cdr3_aa: CASSLGASGGTDTQYF
v_call: TRBV27; d_call: TRBD1; j_call: TRBJ1-1; clone_size: few; cdr3_nt: TGTGCCAGCAGTTTATTAGGCAGGGGGGCTGAAGCTTTCTTT; cdr3_aa: CASSLLGRGAEAFF
v_call: TRBV19; d_call: .; j_call: TRBJ2-5; clone_size: few; cdr3_nt: TGTGCCAGTAGTATACGGGTCCAAGAGACCCAGTACTTC; cdr3_aa: CASSIRVQETQYF
v_call: TRBV6-5; d_call: TRBD2; j_call: TRBJ2-1; clone_size: .; cdr3_nt: TGTGCCAGCAGCCAAGGACTAGCTCAGCGGGAGCAGTTCTTC; cdr3_aa: CASSQGLAQREQFF
v_call: TRBV18; d_call: .; j_call: TRBJ1-6; clone_size: .; cdr3_nt: TGTGCCAGCTCATGGACAGACCTCGGTAATTCACCCCTCCACTTT; cdr3_aa: CASSWTDLGNSPLHF
v_call: TRBV30; d_call: TRBD1; j_call: TRBJ1-2; clone_size: few; cdr3_nt: TGTGCCTGGAGTGTACGAGACAGGGCAAACCCAGGCTATGGCTACACCTTC; cdr3_aa: CAWSVRDRANPGYGYTF
v_call: TRBV6-1; d_call: .; j_call: TRBJ1-2; clone_size: .; cdr3_nt: TGTGCCAGCAGCCACAGCTATGGCTACACCTTC; cdr3_aa: CASSHSYGYTF
v_call: TRBV11-2; d_call: .; j_call: TRBJ1-2; clone_size: .; cdr3_nt: TGTGCCAGCAGCTTAGGCCCAGGGCCTTATGGCTACACCTTC; cdr3_aa: CASSLGPGPYGYTF
v_call: TRBV30; d_call: .; j_call: TRBJ2-5; clone_size: few; cdr3_nt: TGTGCCTGGAGTGTACAGGCAGCACAAGAGACCCAGTACTTC; cdr3_aa: CAWSVQAAQETQYF
v_call: TRBV9; d_call: .; j_call: TRBJ2-5; clone_size: .; cdr3_nt: TGTGCCAGCAGCGTAGCCACTCAAGAGACCCAGTACTTC; cdr3_aa: CASSVATQETQYF
v_call: TRBV7-2; d_call: .; j_call: TRBJ2-1; clone_size: .; cdr3_nt: TGTGCCAGCAGCTTGAGCAGGGGGGCCTACAATGAGCAGTTCTTC; cdr3_aa: CASSLSRGAYNEQFF
v_call: TRBV30; d_call: .; j_call: TRBJ2-3; clone_size: .; cdr3_nt: TGTGCCTGGGGGGCCGGTCCGTGGGGCACAGATACGCAGTATTTT; cdr3_aa: CAWGAGPWGTDTQYF
v_call: TRBV5-6; d_call: TRBD2; j_call: TRBJ2-3; clone_size: .; cdr3_nt: TGTGCCAGCAGGTTTAGGGCTAGCGGGAGCACAGATACGCAGTATTTT; cdr3_aa: CASRFRASGSTDTQYF
v_call: TRBV4-1; d_call: TRBD2; j_call: TRBJ2-1; clone_size: .; cdr3_nt: TGCGCCAGCAGCCACCCTCTGGGCGGGGGGGGGCATGAGCAGTTCTTC; cdr3_aa: CASSHPLGGGGHEQFF
v_call: TRBV6-5; d_call: TRBD1; j_call: TRBJ1-1; clone_size: few; cdr3_nt: TGTGCCAGCAGTTATCGACAGGGGACGAACACTGAAGCTTTCTTT; cdr3_aa: CASSYRQGTNTEAFF
v_call: TRBV15; d_call: .; j_call: TRBJ2-7; clone_size: .; cdr3_nt: TGTGCCACCAGCAGAGATTCGGCGGGAGAGCAGTACTTC; cdr3_aa: CATSRDSAGEQYF
v_call: TRBV14; d_call: TRBD2; j_call: TRBJ2-1; clone_size: .; cdr3_nt: TGTGCCACAGCAGTGGGTAGCGGGGGTTTGAGCTCCTACAATGAGCAGTTCTTC; cdr3_aa: CATAVGSGGLSSYNEQFF
v_call: TRBV30; d_call: .; j_call: TRBJ2-1; clone_size: few; cdr3_nt: TGTGCCTGGAGTCCACCGGTGCCCCGAGTACCGTTCTTC; cdr3_aa: CAWSPPVPRVPFF
v_call: TRBV28; d_call: TRBD1; j_call: TRBJ1-1; clone_size: .; cdr3_nt: TGTGCCAGCAGTTCGAGCCGAACAGGGGGCAGGGACACTGAAGCTTTCTTT; cdr3_aa: CASSSSRTGGRDTEAFF
v_call: TRBV28; d_call: TRBD1; j_call: TRBJ2-1; clone_size: .; cdr3_nt: TGTGCCAGCAGTCTGACAGGGAATGAGCAGTTCTTC; cdr3_aa: CASSLTGNEQFF
v_call: TRBV11-3; d_call: .; j_call: TRBJ2-1; clone_size: few; cdr3_nt: TGTGCCAGCAGCTTTTTTAGCAATGAGCAGTTCTTC; cdr3_aa: CASSFFSNEQFF
v_call: TRBV28; d_call: TRBD1; j_call: TRBJ2-4; clone_size: few; cdr3_nt: TGTGCCAGCAGTGTGGGACAGCTGGGGAACATTCAGTACTTC; cdr3_aa: CASSVGQLGNIQYF
v_call: TRBV7-9; d_call: .; j_call: TRBJ2-1; clone_size: .; cdr3_nt: TGTGCCAGCACCCTCCCCGAAACATCGTACAATGAGCAGTTCTTC; cdr3_aa: CASTLPETSYNEQFF
v_call: TRBV27; d_call: TRBD2; j_call: TRBJ2-7; clone_size: .; cdr3_nt: TGTGCCAGCAGTTTAAGACTAGCGGACTACTACGAGCAGTACTTC; cdr3_aa: CASSLRLADYYEQYF
v_call: TRBV6-6; d_call: .; j_call: TRBJ2-5; clone_size: few; cdr3_nt: TGTGCCAGCAGTTACTCTCGGGGTGTCAGGGAGACCCAGTACTTC; cdr3_aa: CASSYSRGVRETQYF
v_call: TRBV4-1; d_call: TRBD2; j_call: TRBJ2-2; clone_size: .; cdr3_nt: TGCGCCAGCAGCCACCTAGCGGGAGGACTCCGGGGGGAGCTGTTTTTT; cdr3_aa: CASSHLAGGLRGELFF
v_call: TRBV27; d_call: .; j_call: TRBJ2-7; clone_size: .; cdr3_nt: TGTGCCAGCAGTTTACACAAGCGGTCCTACGAGCAGTACTTC; cdr3_aa: CASSLHKRSYEQYF
v_call: TRBV20-1; d_call: .; j_call: TRBJ2-5; clone_size: .; cdr3_nt: TGCAGTGCTATATTGGAGACCCAGTACTTC; cdr3_aa: CSAILETQYF
v_call: TRBV15; d_call: .; j_call: TRBJ1-3; clone_size: .; cdr3_nt: TGTGCCACCAGCAGAGATCGGGGGGGCTCTGGAAACACCATATATTTT; cdr3_aa: CATSRDRGGSGNTIYF
v_call: TRBV6-1; d_call: .; j_call: TRBJ2-3; clone_size: .; cdr3_nt: TGTGCCAGCAGTAACAGGGATCCAGATACGCAGTATTTT; cdr3_aa: CASSNRDPDTQYF
v_call: TRBV2; d_call: .; j_call: TRBJ2-5; clone_size: few; cdr3_nt: TGTGCCAGCAATGGGGCTAACGCTCAAGAGACCCAGTACTTC; cdr3_aa: CASNGANAQETQYF
v_call: TRBV7-8; d_call: .; j_call: TRBJ2-7; clone_size: .; cdr3_nt: .; cdr3_aa: CASSLVLRLFFGEQYF
v_call: TRBV29-1; d_call: .; j_call: TRBJ1-4; clone_size: .; cdr3_nt: TGCAGCGCTAAAGGGACAAGCGAAAAACTGTTTTTT; cdr3_aa: CSAKGTSEKLFF
v_call: TRBV5-1; d_call: TRBD1; j_call: TRBJ1-4; clone_size: few; cdr3_nt: TGCGCCAGCAGGGGACAGGGAACTAATGAAAAACTGTTTTTT; cdr3_aa: CASRGQGTNEKLFF
v_call: TRBV5-4; d_call: TRBD1; j_call: TRBJ2-7; clone_size: .; cdr3_nt: TGTGCCAGCAGCTTGGGACAGGGCGGGTACGAGCAGTACTTC; cdr3_aa: CASSLGQGGYEQYF
v_call: TRBV5-1; d_call: TRBD1; j_call: TRBJ1-2; clone_size: .; cdr3_nt: TGCGCCAGCAGTCCGGACAGGGGCGGCTATGGCTACACCTTC; cdr3_aa: CASSPDRGGYGYTF
v_call: TRBV30; d_call: .; j_call: TRBJ1-4; clone_size: .; cdr3_nt: TGTGCCTGGAGTGTCCTTTCAACTAATGAAAAACTGTTTTTT; cdr3_aa: CAWSVLSTNEKLFF
v_call: TRBV9; d_call: TRBD2; j_call: TRBJ2-1; clone_size: .; cdr3_nt: TGTGCCAGCAGCGGGACTAGCGGCATATACAATGAGCAGTTCTTC; cdr3_aa: CASSGTSGIYNEQFF
v_call: TRBV19; d_call: TRBD1; j_call: TRBJ2-6; clone_size: few; cdr3_nt: TGTGCCAGTAGTTCCCCCACAGGGGAGATTGACGCTGGGGCCAACGTCCTGACTTTC; cdr3_aa: CASSSPTGEIDAGANVLTF
v_call: TRBV28; d_call: .; j_call: TRBJ2-4; clone_size: few; cdr3_nt: TGTGCCAGCAGTAACCAGGGTGGGGACATTCAGTACTTC; cdr3_aa: CASSNQGGDIQYF